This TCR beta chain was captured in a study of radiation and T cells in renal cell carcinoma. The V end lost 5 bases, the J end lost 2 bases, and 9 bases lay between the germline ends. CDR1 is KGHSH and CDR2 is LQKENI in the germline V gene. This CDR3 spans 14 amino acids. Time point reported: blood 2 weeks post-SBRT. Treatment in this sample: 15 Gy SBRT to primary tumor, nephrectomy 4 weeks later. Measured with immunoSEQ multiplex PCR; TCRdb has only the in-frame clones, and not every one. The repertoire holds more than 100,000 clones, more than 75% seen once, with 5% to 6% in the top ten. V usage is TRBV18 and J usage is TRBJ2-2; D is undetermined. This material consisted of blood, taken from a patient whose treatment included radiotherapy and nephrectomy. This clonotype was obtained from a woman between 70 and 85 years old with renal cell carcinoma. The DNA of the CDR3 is TGTGCCAGCTCAATGACGGTTAACACCGGGGAGCTGTTTTTT. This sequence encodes CASSMTVNTGELFF.